This section outlines one T cell receptor (beta chain) sequence together with its context. This clone's antigen is unknown. One base away there is no much larger clone; base qualities are not given. This sample stems from a study of shared clonotypes between healthy human individuals (dated by TCRdb to 2020 to 2021). General notes on the study: A couple of women and a few men aged 18 to 49 years were included in the cohort. Libraries were prepared and TCR repertoires were sequenced by different laboratories using diverse techniques, in order to increase sequencing depth and limit assay-specific biases. Each donor's leukapheresis produced roughly between roughly 0.85 and 9 billion PBMCs. Per donor, three plates each were used for CD4 naive and CD4 memory, two for CD8 naive, and one for CD8 memory. The study deeply sequenced blood TCR repertoires of five healthy adults to estimate repertoire size and the extent of clonotype sharing between individuals.

Study-level results and caveats: When several donors were compared, the shared fraction of clonotypes was around 5% for naive CD4, about 4% for naive CD8, 2% to 2.5% for memory CD4, and around 0.4% for memory CD8. Sampling was limited to blood, and TCR repertoires in tissue likely differ from TCR repertoires in blood. Pairwise subsampling indicated that sequencing depth was expected to affect the degree of clonotype sharing among donors. Naive subsets generally had larger estimated clonotype richness than memory subsets. Compared with non-shared clonotypes, clonotypes shared by all four sorted-subset donors had higher generation probabilities. Because the study included a small number of donors, the genetic and exposure-history diversity represented was limited. Incomplete sequencing was indicated by rarefaction of sorted-subset datasets, despite the large sequencing depth.

Healthy HIV-negative adults with no recently reported acute infections or vaccinations were included as donors. Only Caucasian adults living in Nashville, Tennessee, USA were represented among the donors. CD4+ T cells were enriched by magnetic negative selection, after which naive cells were positively selected on CD45RA and the negative fraction was taken as the memory subset. After blood collection by leukapheresis, PBMCs were isolated using Ficoll-Histopaque density gradient centrifugation and then cryopreserved in the vapor phase of liquid nitrogen. Analytical flow cytometry was used to check the purity and quantity of every magnetically sorted T cell population. Genomic DNA was isolated from each sorted fraction and quantified by UV absorbance on a Nanodrop 2000c. Using the deep immunoSEQ assay, multiplex PCR amplified TCR CDR3 regions from genomic DNA. Extracted genomic DNA from each cell subset was distributed evenly across all wells of several immunoSEQ 96-well plates, and each plate was treated as a replicate. For sorted subsets, 150 to 250 ng genomic DNA, equal to tens of thousands of T cell genomes, was loaded into each replicate PCR. Purified libraries were measured with a Qubit 3.0 fluorometer, size-checked on a Bioanalyzer 2100, and measured again with the KAPA Library Quantification kit. A separate single-read 150-cycle Illumina NextSeq 550 flow cell was used to sequence each immunoSEQ 96-well plate. On the study's bioinformatics: The immunoSEQ output contained only junctional sequences without quality scores, so filtering could not match that applied to full-length reads. To assign V/J genes and CDR3, sequences were annotated against IMGT germline references using PyIR, a Python wrapper for IgBLAST v1.9. Any read was removed if the V/J assignment was weak (E-value above 1e-6), the CDR3 was missing, or the read contained stop codons, out-of-frame junctions, or ambiguous translated residues. V3J clonotypes were defined by identical inferred V gene, J gene, and CDR3 amino acid sequence. To compute the percentage overlap between repertoires, the number of shared unique clonotypes was divided by the size of the smaller repertoire. Richness of each repertoire was evaluated using RTK rarefaction, the Chao1 estimator, and Recon v2.1 estimates of unobserved clonotypes. For all TCRbeta clonotypes obtained by the gDNA method from several donors, generation probabilities were computed with OLGA. The clones in this table, taken by TCRdb from immuneACCESS, are in-frame only. Not every clone is retained; where verified, under half of the shortfall comes from an unresolved V gene, and the cause of the rest is unknown. The V and J calls and clone size are taken from that table; D and trimming were inferred from the DNA. This sample is represented by 2.3 million or so clones; approximately 95% of them were singletons. The leading ten clones occupy about 0.37% of the sample.

Input material: naive CD4+ T cells from PBMCs. This specimen's cell subset or site label, per the study, means: CD45RA+ positively selected. The receptor was derived from a man between 18 and 29 years old in good health. Some clones in this sample may be carry-over from other donors' samples.

The CDR3 reads as follows: CASSAQREGTGELFF. The DNA sequence follows: TGTGCCAGCAGTGCCCAGCGGGAAGGAACCGGGGAGCTGTTTTTT. Here the chain combines TRBV25-1 and TRBJ2-2; 7 bases in the middle match TRBD2. The CDR3 covers 15 residues, taking in both the cysteine and the phenylalanine. CDR3 DNA is the only sequence kept; it has 45 bases, read in frame from the first base. The junction shows trimming of 4 bases on V and 5 bases on J, and the gene matches do not reach 7 bases of it. CDR1 and CDR2 were assigned from the germline V gene as MGHDK and SYGVNS.